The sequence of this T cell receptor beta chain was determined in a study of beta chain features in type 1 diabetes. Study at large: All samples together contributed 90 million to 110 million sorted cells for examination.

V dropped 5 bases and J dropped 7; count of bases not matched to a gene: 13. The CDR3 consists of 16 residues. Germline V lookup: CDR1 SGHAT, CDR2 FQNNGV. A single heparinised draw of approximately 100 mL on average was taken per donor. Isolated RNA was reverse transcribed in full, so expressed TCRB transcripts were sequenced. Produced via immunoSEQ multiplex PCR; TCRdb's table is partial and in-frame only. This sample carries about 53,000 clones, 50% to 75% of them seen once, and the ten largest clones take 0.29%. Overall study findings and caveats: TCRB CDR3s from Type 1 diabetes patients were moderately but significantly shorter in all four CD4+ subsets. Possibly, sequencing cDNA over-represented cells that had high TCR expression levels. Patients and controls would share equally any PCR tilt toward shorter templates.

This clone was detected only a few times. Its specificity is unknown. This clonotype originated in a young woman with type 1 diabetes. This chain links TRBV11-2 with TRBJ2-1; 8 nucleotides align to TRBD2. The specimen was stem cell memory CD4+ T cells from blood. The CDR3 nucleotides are TGTGCCAGCAGCCCTCCCGAGTCCGGGAGGGGGAATGAGCAGTTCTTC. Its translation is CASSPPESGRGNEQFF.